This entry lists 18 T cell receptor beta chains sequenced from one sample in a study of shared clonotypes between healthy human individuals. Generated by immunoSEQ multiplex PCR, the TCRdb table keeps only in-frame clones and is missing some. The sample has about 1.1 million clones; 77% are singletons. The sequencing sample was made of memory CD4+ T cells from PBMCs. Subset reported: CD45RA-negative fraction. These receptor sequences come from a man in his late teens or twenties in good health. Some clones in this sample may be carry-over from other donors' samples.

The chain uses TRBV10-2 and TRBJ2-7; 8 nucleotides agree with TRBD2. CDR1 and CDR2 (germline): WSHSY, SAAADI. This CDR3 is built from 13 residues. Unmatched junction bases numbered 8, after V lost 7 bases and J lost 6 bases. The CDR3 region is CASMSGSRREQYF. CDR3 nucleotide sequence: TGCGCCAGCATGAGCGGGAGCCGGCGCGAGCAGTACTTC.

The chain employs TRBV10-3 and TRBJ2-3; unclear D gene. The CDR3 sequence is 14 residues long. Trimming stripped 3 bases from V and 0 bases from J, with 7 bases between. In germline, CDR1 is ENHRY, CDR2 SYGVKD. The CDR3 bases are TGTGCCATCAGTGATTCCAGTAGCACAGATACGCAGTATTTT. It is translated as CAISDSSSTDTQYF.

The chain combines TRBV5-1 with TRBJ1-1; D uncertain. V lost 2 bases and J lost 4, with 15 bases in between. The CDR3 covers 15 residues. Germline CDR1 reads SGHRS; CDR2 reads YFSETQ. The CDR3 loop is CASSLHGSFSTEAFF. The CDR3 DNA follows: TGCGCCAGCAGCTTACACGGGAGCTTTAGCACTGAAGCTTTCTTT.

The rearrangement uses TRBV5-1 and TRBJ2-2; either TRBD1 or TRBD2 may supply D (5 bases each). This CDR3 comprises 14 residues. Germline V lookup: CDR1 SGHRS, CDR2 YFSETQ. The ends were cut back, 0 bases at V and 6 bases at J, with 9 bases in the middle. The CDR3 spells CASSLAGRSGELFF. The CDR3 DNA sequence: TGCGCCAGCAGCTTGGCAGGGAGATCCGGGGAGCTGTTTTTT. Combining the CDR3 with reference TRBV5-1 and TRBJ2-2 gives the whole variable domain KAGVTQTPRYLIKTRGQQVTLSCSPISGHRSVSWYQQTPGQGLQFLFEYFSETQRNKGNFPGRFSGRQFSNSRSEMNVSTLELGDSALYLCASSLAGRSGELFFGEGSRLTVL.

This chain uses TRBV19 with TRBJ1-4, with a possible D match to TRBD1 (6 bases). CDR1 LNHDA and CDR2 SQIVND come from the germline V gene (reference sequence). The V gene lost 3 bases and the J gene lost 5 bases, with 13 bases spanning the gap. The CDR3 loop spans 15 amino acids. The CDR3 coding sequence is TGTGCCAGTAGTATGCAAGCCAGGGGAAATGAAAAACTGTTTTTT. Protein sequence: CASSMQARGNEKLFF. Full variable domain (remainder filled in from reference TRBV19 and TRBJ1-4): DGGITQSPKYLFRKEGQNVTLSCEQNLNHDAMYWYRQDPGQGLRLIYYSQIVNDFQKGDIAEGYSVSREKKESFPLTVTSAQKNPTAFYLCASSMQARGNEKLFFGSGTQLSVL.

This clone was seen only once. The chain combines TRBV5-4 with TRBJ2-4; 11 bases line up with TRBD2. This CDR3 spans 18 amino acids. V lost 0 bases, J lost 0 bases, and 5 bases stayed unmatched. CDR1 and CDR2 from the germline V gene are SGHNT and YYREEE (reference sequence). CDR3 amino acids: CASSLGLAGRLAKNIQYF. CDR3 nucleotide sequence: TGTGCCAGCAGCTTGGGACTAGCGGGGCGTTTAGCCAAAAACATTCAGTACTTC.

This clone was found once. This chain uses TRBV11-2 with TRBJ2-7, with D possibly TRBD1 on 6 matching bases. Germline V gene data show CDR1 as SGHAT and CDR2 as FQNNGV. The length of the CDR3 is 16 residues. Trimming shortened V by 1 base and J by 3 bases, and 16 bases separated the two germline ends. This chain's CDR3 is CASSLVGQGRGYEQYF. CDR3 nucleotide sequence: TGTGCCAGCAGCTTAGTGGGGCAGGGGCGAGGCTACGAGCAGTACTTC.

V gene TRBV7-8 combines with J gene TRBJ1-2; a weak D match, TRBD1 (6 bases). Germline CDR1 is SGHVS and CDR2 is FQNEAQ. This CDR3 region has 14 residues. V dropped 5 bases and J dropped 1 base, with 11 bases sitting between them. CDR3 in amino acids: CASSLEDSNYGYTF. The CDR3, as DNA: TGTGCCAGCAGCCTCGAGGACAGTAACTATGGCTACACCTTC.

The sample holds many counts of this clone. J is TRBJ1-1 and V is TRBV2; D is possibly TRBD1 (6 bases). Germline loops: CDR1 SNHLY, CDR2 FYNNEI. This CDR3 spans 14 amino acids. Trimming cost V 5 bases and J 5 bases, with 15 bases left between them. CDR3 DNA sequence: TGTGCCAGCAGTTCGGGGGGGCGCATGACTGAAGCTTTCTTT. It codes for CASSSGGRMTEAFF.

This clone was counted a single time. The CDR3 is CASSRSAGGPYEQYF. In DNA, the CDR3 is TGCGCCAGCAGCCGGTCAGCGGGAGGCCCCTACGAGCAGTACTTC. The chain employs TRBV4-3 and TRBJ2-7, with 9 nucleotides matching TRBD2. The J segment lost 2 bases and the V segment lost 4 bases, leaving 6 bases of the junction unmatched. This CDR3 region has 15 residues. Germline V gene lookup returns CDR1 LGHNA and CDR2 YSLEER.

The DNA of the CDR3 is TGTGCCAGCAGTTTATGGGACATTGCAACTAATGAAAAACTGTTTTTT. Amino acids: CASSLWDIATNEKLFF. The rearrangement uses TRBV28 and TRBJ1-4, with D perhaps TRBD1 (5 bases). The CDR3 is made up of 16 amino acids. The V gene's germline CDR1 is MDHEN and CDR2 SYDVKM. With 0 bases removed from V and 0 bases from J, the gap between germline ends came to 8 bases.

The chain carries TRBV4-3 and TRBJ2-3, with D possibly TRBD1 on 6 matching bases. The germline V gene encodes CDR1 LGHNA and CDR2 YSLEER. Trimming left V 4 bases short and J 0 bases short, with 14 bases between. CDR3 size: 16 residues. DNA of the CDR3: TGCGCCAGCAGCCCACAGGGAACCCCTAGCACAGATACGCAGTATTTT. Its protein product is CASSPQGTPSTDTQYF.

The genes are TRBV30 and TRBJ2-3; tentative D call: TRBD2 (6 bases). Germline loops: CDR1 GTSNPN, CDR2 SVGIG (reference sequence). CDR3 length: 14 residues. V lost 5 bases, J lost 2 bases, and 14 bases lay in between. The CDR3 nucleotides are TGTGCCTGGGGCCCGGGACTGATCACAGATACGCAGTATTTT. It specifies CAWGPGLITDTQYF.

CDR3 protein: CASSQTVGTSGFYEQYF. DNA for the CDR3: TGTGCCAGCAGCCAAACCGTGGGGACTAGCGGTTTCTACGAGCAGTACTTC. This sequence joins TRBV9 and TRBJ2-7, with 11 bases matching TRBD2. The CDR3 extends over 17 amino acids. From germline, CDR1 is SGDLS and CDR2 YYNGEE. The ends lost 4 bases at V and 3 bases at J; junction bases unmatched: 12. The variable domain in full, completed from reference TRBV9 and TRBJ2-7, reads DSGVTQTPKHLITATGQRVTLRCSPRSGDLSVYWYQQSLDQGLQFLIQYYNGEERAKGNILERFSAQQFPDLHSELNLSSLELGDSALYFCASSQTVGTSGFYEQYFGPGTRLTVT.

Regarding this clone: The sample has other DNA sequences that encode this CDR3 too. The genes are TRBV7-2 and TRBJ2-3; tentatively, D is TRBD2 (6 bases). The CDR3 spans 13 residues. CDR1 is SGHTA and CDR2 is FQGNSA in the germline V gene. The V end was cut by 3 bases, the J end by 6 bases, with 10 bases between. CDR3 amino acids: CASSLEGADTQYF. CDR3 nucleotide sequence: TGTGCCAGCAGCTTGGAGGGAGCCGATACGCAGTATTTT.

The rearrangement joins TRBV19 to TRBJ1-2; no definite D call. The CDR3 is 11 amino acids. V gave up 6 bases and J gave up 8 bases, with 10 bases separating them. CDR1 is LNHDA and CDR2 is SQIVND in the germline V gene (reference sequence). CDR3 loop: CASRGHLGYTF. CDR3 in DNA: TGTGCCAGTAGGGGTCATTTGGGCTACACCTTC.

The V call is TRBV7-3, the J call TRBJ1-1, with D uncertain. CDR1 is SGHTA, CDR2 FQGTGA, per germline. Trimming took off 5 bases at V and 4 bases at J, with 17 bases between the two ends. This CDR3 contains 15 residues. Here the CDR3 reads CASSKSTVIPTEAFF. The CDR3 nucleotides read TGTGCCAGCAGCAAATCCACCGTTATCCCCACTGAAGCTTTCTTT.

To note about this clone: This specimen includes other DNA sequences encoding the same CDR3. This chain uses TRBV5-1 with TRBJ2-5; D uncertain. The CDR3 loop spans 13 amino acids. Trimming took off 0 bases at V and 2 bases at J, with 5 bases between the two ends. From germline, CDR1 is SGHRS and CDR2 YFSETQ. The CDR3 sequence is CASSLVPQETQYF. In nucleotides, the CDR3 is TGCGCCAGCAGCTTGGTCCCGCAAGAGACCCAGTACTTC. Filled out from reference TRBV5-1 and TRBJ2-5, the complete variable domain reads KAGVTQTPRYLIKTRGQQVTLSCSPISGHRSVSWYQQTPGQGLQFLFEYFSETQRNKGNFPGRFSGRQFSNSRSEMNVSTLELGDSALYLCASSLVPQETQYFGPGTRLLVL.